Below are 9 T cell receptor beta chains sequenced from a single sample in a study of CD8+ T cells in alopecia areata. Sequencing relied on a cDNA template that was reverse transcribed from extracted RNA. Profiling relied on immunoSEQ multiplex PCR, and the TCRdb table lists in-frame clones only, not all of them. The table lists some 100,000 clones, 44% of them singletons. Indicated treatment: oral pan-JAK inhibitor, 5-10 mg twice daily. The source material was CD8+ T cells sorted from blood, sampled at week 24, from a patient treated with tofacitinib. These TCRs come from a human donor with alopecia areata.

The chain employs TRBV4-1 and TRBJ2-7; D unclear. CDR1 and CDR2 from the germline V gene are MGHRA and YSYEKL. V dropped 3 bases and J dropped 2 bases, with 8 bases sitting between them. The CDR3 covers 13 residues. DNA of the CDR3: TGCGCCAGCAGCCACCAAAAGACCTACGAGCAGTACTTC. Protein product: CASSHQKTYEQYF.

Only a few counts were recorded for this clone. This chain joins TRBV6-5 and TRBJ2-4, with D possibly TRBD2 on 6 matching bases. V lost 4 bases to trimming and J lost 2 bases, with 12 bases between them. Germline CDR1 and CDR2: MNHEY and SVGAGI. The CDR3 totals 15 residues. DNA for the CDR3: TGTGCCAGCAGTTTGACTAGATCGTCCAAAAACATTCAGTACTTC. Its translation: CASSLTRSSKNIQYF.

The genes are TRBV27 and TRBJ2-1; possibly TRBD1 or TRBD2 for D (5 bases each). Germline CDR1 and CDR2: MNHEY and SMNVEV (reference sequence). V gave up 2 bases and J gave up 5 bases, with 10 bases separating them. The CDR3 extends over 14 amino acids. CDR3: CASSLGTLNNEQFF. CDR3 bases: TGTGCCAGCAGTTTAGGGACGCTGAACAATGAGCAGTTCTTC.

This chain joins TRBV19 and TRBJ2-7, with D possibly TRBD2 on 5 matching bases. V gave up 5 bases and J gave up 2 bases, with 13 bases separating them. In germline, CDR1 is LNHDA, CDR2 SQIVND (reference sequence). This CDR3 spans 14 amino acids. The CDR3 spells CASSPRGDAYEQYF. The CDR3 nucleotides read TGTGCCAGTAGTCCCCGGGGAGACGCCTACGAGCAGTACTTC.

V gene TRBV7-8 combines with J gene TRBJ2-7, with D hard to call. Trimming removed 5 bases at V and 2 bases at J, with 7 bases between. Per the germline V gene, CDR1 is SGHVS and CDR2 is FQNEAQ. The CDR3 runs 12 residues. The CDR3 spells CASSEVAYEQYF. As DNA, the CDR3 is TGTGCCAGCAGCGAGGTGGCCTACGAGCAGTACTTC.

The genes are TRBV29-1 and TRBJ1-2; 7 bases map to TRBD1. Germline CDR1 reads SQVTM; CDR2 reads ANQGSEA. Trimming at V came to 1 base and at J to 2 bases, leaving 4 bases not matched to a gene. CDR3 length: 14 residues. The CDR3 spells CSVEGQGFNYGYTF. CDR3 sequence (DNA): TGCAGCGTTGAAGGACAGGGATTCAACTATGGCTACACCTTC. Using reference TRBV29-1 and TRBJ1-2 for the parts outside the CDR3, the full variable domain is SAVISQKPSRDICQRGTSLTIQCQVDSQVTMMFWYRQQPGQSLTLIATANQGSEATYESGFVIDKFPISRPNLTFSTLTVSNMSPEDSSIYLCSVEGQGFNYGYTFGSGTRLTVV.

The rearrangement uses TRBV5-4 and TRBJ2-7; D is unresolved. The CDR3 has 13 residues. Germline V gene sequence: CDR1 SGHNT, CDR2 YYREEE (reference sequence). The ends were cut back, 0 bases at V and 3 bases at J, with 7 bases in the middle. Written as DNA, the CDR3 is TGTGCCAGCAGCTTGGGGCAAAGCTACGAGCAGTACTTC. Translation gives CASSLGQSYEQYF. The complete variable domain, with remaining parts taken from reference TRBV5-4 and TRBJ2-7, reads ETGVTQSPTHLIKTRGQQVTLRCSSQSGHNTVSWYQQALGQGPQFIFQYYREEENGRGNFPPRFSGLQFPNYSSELNVNALELDDSALYLCASSLGQSYEQYFGPGTRLTVT.

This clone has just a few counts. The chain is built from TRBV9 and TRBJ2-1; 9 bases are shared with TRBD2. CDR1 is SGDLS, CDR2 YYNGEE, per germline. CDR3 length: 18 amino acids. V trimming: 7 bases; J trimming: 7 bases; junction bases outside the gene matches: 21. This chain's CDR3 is CASLGGGASGTPGNEQFF. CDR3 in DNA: TGTGCCAGCCTCGGGGGGGGCGCTAGCGGGACCCCAGGGAATGAGCAGTTCTTC.

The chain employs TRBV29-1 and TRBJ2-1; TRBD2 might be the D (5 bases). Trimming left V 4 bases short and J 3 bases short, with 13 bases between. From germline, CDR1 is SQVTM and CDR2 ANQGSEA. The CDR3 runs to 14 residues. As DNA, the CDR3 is TGCAGCGTTGTAGGACTGACTATCTACAATGAGCAGTTCTTC. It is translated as CSVVGLTIYNEQFF.